A selection of T cell receptor beta chains follows, all from one sample in a study of blood T cells in healthy people across ages. One entry per CDR3 protein, called by TCRdb with MiXCR from the 5' RACE reads. The sample lists some 1.5 million distinct CDR3 sequences, over 25% occurring once. The sample taken for sequencing was blood. These TCRs come from a woman aged 25 to 39 in good health. CDR3s include the opening cysteine and the closing phenylalanine or tryptophan. A D gene is named only where the DNA matches it firmly. The listing skips clone size in some rows; elsewhere it reads once, few, many or a size class.

d_gene	v_gene	j_gene	abundance	CDR3nt	CDR3aa
.	TRBV29-1	TRBJ1-2	.	TGCAGCGTTGAGGAGAATGGCTACACCTTC	CSVEENGYTF
.	TRBV5-1	TRBJ2-3	.	TGCGCCAGCAGCTTGTGGGCCAGGGGAAACACAGATACGCAGTATTTT	CASSLWARGNTDTQYF
.	TRBV6-1	TRBJ2-3	.	TGTGCCAGCAGAATAGCAGGGGACCGGGATACGCAGTATTTT	CASRIAGDRDTQYF
TRBD1	TRBV27	TRBJ2-1	many	TGTGCCAGCAGTTTGAGGACAGGGGGGAATGAGCAGTTCTTC	CASSLRTGGNEQFF
.	TRBV10-3	TRBJ2-1	many	TGTGCCATCGGGGGCGGCAATGAGCAGTTCTTC	CAIGGGNEQFF
TRBD2	TRBV7-2	TRBJ2-3	few	TGTGCCAGCAGCGAGCGGACTAGCGGCACAGATACGCAGTATTTT	CASSERTSGTDTQYF
.	TRBV20-1	TRBJ1-1	.	TGCAGTGCCACACTATCCCGGGGCTCGAACACTGAAGCTTTCTTT	CSATLSRGSNTEAFF
.	TRBV6-2/TRBV6-3	TRBJ2-1	.	TGTGCCAGCAGGGTGACAAGCGGTAATGAGCAGTTCTTC	CASRVTSGNEQFF
.	TRBV5-1	TRBJ1-1	.	TGCGCCAGCTCAGCCCAAGACAGATTCACTGAAGCTTTCTTT	CASSAQDRFTEAFF
.	TRBV6-5	TRBJ1-2	once	TGTGCCAGCAGTTACTCGATACAGGGAGACGGCTACACCTTC	CASSYSIQGDGYTF
.	TRBV4-1	TRBJ2-1	.	TGCGCCAGCAGCCAACGCGGACTCGACAATGAGCAGTTCTTC	CASSQRGLDNEQFF
.	TRBV20-1	TRBJ1-2	few	TGCAGTGCCAGTTATCGCTATGGCTACACCTTC	CSASYRYGYTF
.	TRBV7-2	TRBJ2-3	.	TGTGCCAGCAGCTTAGGGCAGAGGGTCACAGATACGCAGTATTTT	CASSLGQRVTDTQYF
TRBD1	TRBV12-3/TRBV12-4	TRBJ2-7	many	TGTGCCAGCAGTTTATCTGGACAGGGGGTCCACGAGCAGTACTTC	CASSLSGQGVHEQYF
TRBD1	TRBV15	TRBJ1-1	.	TGTGCCACCAGCAGAGGGACAGGGACTGAAGCTTTCTTT	CATSRGTGTEAFF
.	TRBV15	TRBJ2-5	.	TGTGCCACCAGCCGCGTCATCCAAGAGACCCAGTACTTC	CATSRVIQETQYF
.	TRBV4-1	TRBJ1-1	few	TGCGCCAGCAGCCAGTCATCCAGGGCAAATGAAGCTTTCTTT	CASSQSSRANEAFF
.	TRBV13	TRBJ2-5	many	TGTGCCAGCAGCTTAGAGAGCCAAGAGACCCAGTACTTC	CASSLESQETQYF
.	TRBV4-1	TRBJ1-2	few	TGCGCCAGCAGACACACAGATGGTGACAGATCCTATGGCTACACCTTC	CASRHTDGDRSYGYTF
.	TRBV3-1	TRBJ1-5	.	TGTGCCAGCAGCCAAGATCCCCTTAGCAATCAGCCCCAGCATTTT	CASSQDPLSNQPQHF
.	TRBV6-5	TRBJ2-1	.	TGTGCCAGCAGTTACCGAATGACGAGGAATGAGCAGTTCTTC	CASSYRMTRNEQFF
.	TRBV6-5	TRBJ1-1	.	TGTGCCAGCAGCCCGGAGGTGGAGAACACTGAAGCTTTCTTT	CASSPEVENTEAFF
TRBD1	TRBV5-1	TRBJ2-1	.	TGCGCCAGCAGCCTCGGGACAGGGAGGATGAATGAGCAGTTCTTC	CASSLGTGRMNEQFF
.	TRBV3-1	TRBJ2-2	.	TGTGCCAGCAGCCAAGATTGGTCCGGGGAGCTGTTTTTT	CASSQDWSGELFF
TRBD2	TRBV20-1	TRBJ2-1	few	TGCAGTGCTAGAGTCTCGGGGACTAGTCGTGGGGGGGCCTACAATGAGCAGTTCTTC	CSARVSGTSRGGAYNEQFF
.	TRBV19	TRBJ2-4	.	TGTGCCAGTAGTATCCAGGGGTCAGGCATTCAGTACTTC	CASSIQGSGIQYF
.	TRBV7-9	TRBJ1-1	.	TGTGCCAGCAGCTACCGGGACACACGCCTTGAAGCTTTCTTT	CASSYRDTRLEAFF
TRBD1	TRBV4-1	TRBJ1-5	few	TGCGCCAGCAGCCAAAATTTCGGGACAGGGAGTATTTATAGCAATCAGCCCCAGCATTTT	CASSQNFGTGSIYSNQPQHF
TRBD2	TRBV20-1	TRBJ2-5	many	TGCAGTGCTAAGCCTAGCGGGCAAGAGACCCAGTACTTC	CSAKPSGQETQYF